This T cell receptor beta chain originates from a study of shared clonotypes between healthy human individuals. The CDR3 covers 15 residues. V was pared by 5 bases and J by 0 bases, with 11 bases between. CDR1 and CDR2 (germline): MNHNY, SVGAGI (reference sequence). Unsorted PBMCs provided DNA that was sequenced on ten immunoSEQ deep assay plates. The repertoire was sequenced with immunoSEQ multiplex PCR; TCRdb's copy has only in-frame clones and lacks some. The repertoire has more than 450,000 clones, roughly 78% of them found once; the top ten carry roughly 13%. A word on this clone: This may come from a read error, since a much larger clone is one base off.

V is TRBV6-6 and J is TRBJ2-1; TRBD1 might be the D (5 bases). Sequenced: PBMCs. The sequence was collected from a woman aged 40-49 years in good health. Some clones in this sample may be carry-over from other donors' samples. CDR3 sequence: CASSPTVSSYNEQFF. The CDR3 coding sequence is TGTGCCAGCAGTCCGACAGTAAGCTCCTACAATGAGCAGTTCTTC.